Shown below are 21 T cell receptor beta chains from a single sample sequenced in a study of glioma-infiltrating T cells. TCR alpha and beta CDR3 regions were amplified from RNA using iRepertoire nested multiplex PCR. TCRdb passed the multiplex PCR reads through MiXCR, listing each CDR3 protein once. The table lists 95,000 to 150,000 distinct CDR3 sequences, approximately 23% of them singletons. The sequencing sample was made of glioma tissue, nonneoplastic brain tissue, or PBMCs (not recorded which). These receptor sequences come from a human donor with low-grade glioma or glioblastoma, undergoing nonglioma brain surgery, or in good health (not recorded which).

This clonotype was detected ten times or more. V and J are TRBV4-1 and TRBJ1-3, with D possibly matching TRBD1 (5 bases). V lost 2 bases to trimming and J lost 3 bases, with 14 bases between them. This CDR3 contains 16 residues. Germline loops: CDR1 MGHRA, CDR2 YSYEKL. CDR3 sequence (DNA): TGCGCCAGCAGCCAACAGACAGTGTCCTTTGGAAACACCATATATTTT. Amino acid sequence: CASSQQTVSFGNTIYF.

As concerns this clonotype: This may be a read error, as it is one base from a much larger clone. The rearrangement joins TRBV4-1 to TRBJ1-2, with 7 bases aligning to TRBD1. CDR1 is MGHRA and CDR2 is YSYEKL in the germline V gene. CDR3 length: 15 amino acids. As DNA, the CDR3 is TGCACCAGCAGCCAAGTGATGAGAGGGGGCGATGGCTACACCTTC. Protein product: CTSSQVMRGGDGYTF.

This clonotype was picked up many times. The chain couples TRBV4-1 to TRBJ1-1, with 10 bases fitting TRBD1. This CDR3 comprises 16 residues. Looked up from germline, CDR1 is MGHRA and CDR2 is YSYEKL. Germline trimming cut 4 bases from V and 5 bases from J; bases unmatched to any gene: 10. CDR3 in amino acids: CASSLPDRGRLTEAFF. The CDR3 DNA follows: TGCGCCAGCAGCCTTCCCGACAGGGGGCGACTGACTGAAGCTTTCTTT.

This clonotype was recorded at least ten times. The genes are TRBV12-3 or TRBV12-4 and TRBJ2-3, with 7 bases aligning to TRBD2. This CDR3 is built from 15 residues. J was trimmed by 4 bases and V by 8 bases; bases with no gene match: 12. The CDR3 DNA reads as TGTGCCAGCGGTCGAGGGGCGGGAGCCTCAGATACGCAGTATTTT. It codes for CASGRGAGASDTQYF.

The rearrangement uses TRBV18 and TRBJ2-3, with TRBD2 matching over 7 bases. V trimming: 5 bases; J trimming: 4 bases; junction bases outside the gene matches: 9. Germline CDR1 reads KGHSH; CDR2 reads LQKENI. The CDR3 spans 15 residues. The CDR3 spells CASSTRGSGPDTQYF. As DNA, the CDR3 is TGTGCCAGCTCAACCCGGGGTAGCGGGCCAGATACGCAGTATTTT.

This clonotype was seen repeatedly, ten times or more. The genes are TRBV4-3 and TRBJ2-1; D may be TRBD2 (5 bases). Germline V gene sequence: CDR1 LGHNA, CDR2 YSLEER. The CDR3 consists of 14 residues. V lost 8 bases and J 4 bases, leaving 15 bases between the germline ends. CDR3 region: CASPRTEPYNEQFF. CDR3 nucleotide sequence: TGCGCCAGCCCCCGGACTGAACCTTACAATGAGCAGTTCTTC.

This chain uses TRBV6-1 with TRBJ2-1, with 8 bases matching TRBD2. Per germline, CDR1 MNHNS and CDR2 SASEGT. The CDR3 covers 15 residues. Unmatched junction bases numbered 10, after V lost 8 bases and J lost 4 bases. This chain's CDR3 is CASETGSGTYNEQFF. CDR3 DNA: TGTGCCAGCGAGACCGGTAGCGGGACATACAATGAGCAGTTCTTC.

This clonotype was recorded many times. The rearrangement uses TRBV11-1 and TRBJ1-1; D is possibly TRBD1 (6 bases). The germline V gene has CDR1 SGHAT and CDR2 FQDESV (reference sequence). The CDR3 extends over 14 amino acids. V gave up 5 bases and J gave up 6 bases, with 16 bases separating them. The CDR3 region has the DNA TGTGCCAGCAGCCCAACGACAGGTAGCCCTGAAGCTTTCTTT. Translated, it gives CASSPTTGSPEAFF.

This clonotype was detected many times. This rearrangement joins TRBV7-9 to TRBJ2-3, with TRBD2 identical over 10 bases. Germline CDR1 reads SEHNR; CDR2 reads FQNEAQ (reference sequence). V lost 7 bases, J lost 0 bases, and 13 bases stayed unmatched. CDR3 length equals 18 residues. The DNA of the CDR3 is TGTGCCAGCAACTCCGCCGCAGGGACTAGCGTTAGCACAGATACGCAGTATTTT. Translated: CASNSAAGTSVSTDTQYF.

This clonotype was observed a few times. A much larger clone sits a single nucleotide away, making a read error possible. The final CDR3 position lacks the conserved phenylalanine or tryptophan, pointing to a likely read error. The chain uses TRBV4-1 and TRBJ2-7; D is undetermined. Germline CDR1 MGHRA, CDR2 YSYEKL. This CDR3 contains 14 residues. V was shortened by 1 base and J by 2 bases, with 9 bases between the two germline ends. Here the CDR3 reads CASSQGPAPYEQYL. DNA of the CDR3: TGCGCCAGCAGCCAAGGGCCAGCGCCCTACGAGCAGTACCTC.

For this clonotype: One junction end disagrees with the germline gene, perhaps due to a read error. V and J are TRBV4-1 and TRBJ2-7; D may match TRBD1 or TRBD2 (6 bases each). The CDR3 runs 15 residues. Germline V gene lookup returns CDR1 MGHRA and CDR2 YSYEKL. CDR3 protein: CARRPAWPGGSAPSF. The CDR3 DNA sequence: TGCGCCCGCCGCCCCGCGTGGCCCGGGGGCTCCGCGCCGTCCTTC.

As for this clonotype: Being one base from a much bigger clone, this may be a read error. The chain links TRBV11-2 to TRBJ2-2; 9 nucleotides line up with TRBD2. CDR3 size: 14 residues. Germline V gene lookup returns CDR1 SGHAT and CDR2 FQNNGV. DNA of the CDR3: TGCGCCAGGAGCCAAGGACTAGCGCCCGGGGAGCTGTTTTTT. Translation: CARSQGLAPGELFF.

This clonotype has at least ten counts. This chain uses TRBV10-3 with TRBJ2-7; D is possibly TRBD1 or TRBD2 (6 bases each). V shed 3 bases and J shed 3 bases, with 21 bases lying between them. This CDR3 spans 17 amino acids. Germline CDR1 is ENHRY and CDR2 is SYGVKD. CDR3 region: CAISDLVSGRGLYEQYF. In nucleotides, the CDR3 is TGTGCCATCAGTGACCTTGTTTCCGGCAGGGGACTCTACGAGCAGTACTTC.

This clonotype was detected ten times or more. This sequence joins TRBV29-1 and TRBJ1-1; D is ambiguous. Trimming left V 4 bases short and J 2 bases short, with 11 bases between. The CDR3 extends over 13 amino acids. The germline CDR1 and CDR2 sequences are SQVTM and ANQGSEA. The CDR3 coding sequence is TGCAGCGTTGTTATGATGGGAAACACTGAAGCTTTCTTT. Protein: CSVVMMGNTEAFF.

This clonotype was found many times. The rearrangement uses TRBV6-4 and TRBJ2-3; no reliable D call. The CDR3 has 15 residues. The germline gives CDR1 MRHNA, CDR2 SNTAGT. Trimming took off 6 bases at V and 2 bases at J, with 15 bases between the two ends. The CDR3 reads CASRTQAGFTDTQYF. The CDR3 nucleotides read TGTGCCAGCAGGACCCAGGCAGGCTTCACAGATACGCAGTATTTT.

About this clonotype itself: The junction does not match germline at one end; this may be a read error. The V gene is TRBV20-1, the J gene TRBJ1-1, with D unclear. The CDR3 consists of 13 residues. Germline CDR1 DFQATT, CDR2 SNEGSKA (reference sequence). The CDR3 sequence: CSAAGSMNTEALF. CDR3 DNA sequence: TGCAGTGCTGCCGGGTCCATGAACACTGAAGCTTTATTT.

This clonotype was detected many times. The CDR3 bases are TGTGCCAGCAGCCAAGATATGGGACCCGGAGAGACCCAGTACTTC. It is translated as CASSQDMGPGETQYF. The V gene is TRBV14, the J gene TRBJ2-5; possibly TRBD1 or TRBD2 for D (5 bases each). The CDR3 has 15 residues. V was pared by 0 bases and J by 4 bases, with 12 bases between. Germline values: CDR1 SGHDN, CDR2 FVKESK.

V is TRBV20-1 and J is TRBJ2-7, with 8 bases fitting TRBD2. CDR1 is DFQATT and CDR2 is SNEGSKA in the germline V gene (reference sequence). This CDR3 spans 13 amino acids. The CDR3 here is CRTQAGASYEQYF. The CDR3 DNA sequence: TGCAGAACCCAAGCGGGAGCATCCTACGAGCAGTACTTC.

To note about this clonotype: The CDR3 end shows no conserved phenylalanine or tryptophan, and so a read error is likely. The chain recombines TRBV20-1 with TRBJ2-7; 7 positions agree with TRBD1. CDR3 length equals 13 residues. Per the germline V gene, CDR1 is DFQATT and CDR2 is SNEGSKA (reference sequence). The CDR3 coding sequence is TGCAGTGCTCCGGACAGGCACTCCTGCGAGCAGTACCTC. Its translation is CSAPDRHSCEQYL.

In its sample, this clonotype was seen many times. V is TRBV7-9 and J is TRBJ2-7, with TRBD1 matching over 7 bases. The CDR3 covers 14 residues. The ends lost 5 bases at V and 3 bases at J; junction bases unmatched: 7. The V gene's germline CDR1 is SEHNR and CDR2 FQNEAQ (reference sequence). The CDR3 region has the DNA TGTGCCAGCAGCACCCGGGACAGCATCTACGAGCAGTACTTC. Its translation: CASSTRDSIYEQYF.

On this clonotype: A read error is possible here, since a much larger clone lies one base away. The final CDR3 position lacks the conserved phenylalanine or tryptophan, pointing to a likely read error. The chain couples TRBV7-2 to TRBJ1-5; a weak D match, TRBD1 (5 bases). The CDR3 length is 13 residues. Trimming cost V 3 bases and J 8 bases, with 11 bases left between them. Germline loops: CDR1 SGHTA, CDR2 FQGNSA. Here the CDR3 reads CASSFGGTEPQHL. CDR3 nucleotides: TGTGCCAGCAGCTTTGGAGGGACGGAGCCCCAGCATCTT.